A single sample gave rise to the 21 T cell receptor beta chains below, sequenced in a study of T-cell reconstitution after alpha-beta-depleted transplantation in children. Their antigens are not known. Preparation of the TCRbeta library was carried out with unique molecular identifiers. MiXCR, run by TCRdb on the PCR reads, gives a single entry per CDR3 protein. The profile shows hundreds of thousands of distinct CDR3 sequences, roughly 8.2% of them singletons. Points from the study as a whole: One year post-transplant, T-cell counts and diversity were largely derived from T cells produced anew.

The source material was peripheral blood, sampled 360 days after TCRalphabeta/CD19-depleted stem cell transplant. The source is a female patient aged 2-10 years who had a stem cell transplant for Fanconi anemia, so the T cells may come from the graft donor.

V usage is TRBV10-3 and J usage is TRBJ2-1; 8 nucleotides match TRBD2. The CDR3 is 14 residues long. The germline CDR1 and CDR2 sequences are ENHRY and SYGVKD. V lost 3 bases to trimming and J lost 2 bases; unmatched junction nucleotides: 0. CDR3 in DNA: TGTGCCATCAGTGAACTAGCGGCCTACAATGAGCAGTTCTTC. This translates into CAISELAAYNEQFF.

This chain joins TRBV5-1 and TRBJ2-1, with TRBD2 matching 10 bases. CDR1 is SGHRS and CDR2 is YFSETQ in the germline V gene. V was pared by 9 bases and J by 9 bases, with 18 bases of the junction left unmatched. CDR3 size: 16 residues. As DNA, the CDR3 is TGCGCCACCACCCACGGACTAGCGGTCCCCAGAGGTGAGCAGTTCTTC. This gives the protein CATTHGLAVPRGEQFF.

This clonotype has more than one count but fewer than ten. This sequence joins TRBV20-1 and TRBJ1-2; D gene ambiguous. Germline assignment: CDR1 DFQATT and CDR2 SNEGSKA (reference sequence). Trimming pared 3 bases from V and 0 bases from J, leaving 8 bases between. This CDR3 spans 13 amino acids. CDR3 sequence reads: CSASRESNYGYTF. The CDR3, as DNA: TGCAGTGCTAGTCGGGAGTCTAACTATGGCTACACCTTC.

This clonotype was detected ten times or more. This chain joins TRBV4-2 and TRBJ2-5; tentative D call: TRBD2 (6 bases). The germline V and J ends were trimmed by 3 bases and 4 bases, with 21 bases remaining between them. The CDR3 loop spans 17 amino acids. Germline CDR1 and CDR2: LGHNA and YNFKEQ. CDR3 DNA sequence: TGTGCCAGCAGCCAGGCGACTAGTATGAGCCCCAGAGAGACCCAGTACTTC. Translated: CASSQATSMSPRETQYF.

The rearrangement uses TRBV6-1 and TRBJ2-2; TRBD2 agrees at 9 bases. The junction had 15 bases not matched to a gene; V was cut back by 6 bases and J by 7 bases. Germline V lookup: CDR1 MNHNS, CDR2 SASEGT. The CDR3 length is 17 residues. Here the CDR3 DNA reads TGTGCCAGCAGCCGTAGTGGGACTAGCTCAGGGATCGGGGAGCTGTTTTTT. Translating gives CASSRSGTSSGIGELFF.

This clonotype turned up a few times. V usage is TRBV7-9 and J usage is TRBJ1-1, with a tentative D call TRBD1 (5 bases). CDR3 length: 14 amino acids. The germline V gene encodes CDR1 SEHNR and CDR2 FQNEAQ (reference sequence). V gave up 3 bases and J gave up 6 bases, with 14 bases separating them. CDR3 loop: CASSFARDSAEAFF. CDR3 in DNA: TGTGCCAGCAGCTTCGCTCGGGACTCTGCTGAAGCTTTCTTT.

There are a few counts of this clonotype. The chain recombines TRBV7-2 with TRBJ1-2, with D perhaps matching TRBD1 (6 bases). There are 14 residues in the CDR3. V shed 6 bases and J shed 2 bases, with 13 bases lying between them. CDR1 is SGHTA and CDR2 is FQGNSA in the germline V gene. The DNA for the CDR3 is TGTGCCAGCAGATATCGACAGGTCAACTATGGCTACACCTTC. Translated, it gives CASRYRQVNYGYTF.

In this sample, this clonotype turned up many times. The chain combines TRBV12-3 or TRBV12-4 with TRBJ2-2, with a tentative D call TRBD2 (6 bases). The CDR3 spans 16 residues. V was pared by 8 bases and J by 8 bases, with 24 bases between. The CDR3 sequence is CASGGAGRIKMGELFF. In DNA form, the CDR3 reads TGTGCCAGCGGAGGGGCGGGGAGGATTAAGATGGGGGAGCTGTTTTTT.

This rearrangement joins TRBV6-1 to TRBJ2-7, with TRBD1 matching over 9 bases. Germline CDR1 is MNHNS and CDR2 is SASEGT. CDR3 length equals 17 residues. The V gene end was trimmed by 2 bases and the J gene end by 2 bases; junction bases not matched to a gene: 10. The CDR3 spells CASSEYRTGVRPYEQYF. The CDR3 region has the DNA TGTGCCAGCAGTGAATATAGGACAGGGGTACGACCCTACGAGCAGTACTTC.

This clonotype was recorded many times. V is TRBV20-1 and J is TRBJ1-2; D remains ambiguous. Trimming removed 3 bases from V and 4 bases from J, with 6 bases in between. This CDR3 is built from 11 residues. CDR1 is DFQATT and CDR2 is SNEGSKA in the germline V gene (reference sequence). The CDR3 bases are TGCAGTGCTAGGGGAGCCTATGGCTACACCTTC. Encoded protein: CSARGAYGYTF.

This clonotype was seen at least ten times. The CDR3 nucleotides are TGTGCCAGCAGTTACTCGGGACACCTTCAAAGGGAGTATGGCTACACCTTC. This encodes CASSYSGHLQREYGYTF. The chain links TRBV6-2 or TRBV6-3 to TRBJ1-2, with a weak D call TRBD1 (6 bases). Looked up from germline, CDR1 is MNHEY and CDR2 is SVGEGT. V shed 0 bases and J shed 5 bases, with 19 bases lying between them. This CDR3 spans 17 amino acids.

This clonotype was observed a few times. V is TRBV5-4 and J is TRBJ1-1; 9 nucleotides match TRBD1. Germline lookup yields CDR1 SGHNT and CDR2 YYREEE (reference sequence). This CDR3 region has 15 residues. V was pared by 2 bases and J by 5 bases, with 7 bases of the junction left unmatched. The CDR3 here is CASSFALDRGTEAFF. CDR3 DNA: TGTGCCAGCAGCTTCGCCTTGGACAGGGGAACTGAAGCTTTCTTT.

The rearrangement links TRBV2 to TRBJ1-2; 9 bases line up with TRBD1. Per the germline V gene, CDR1 is SNHLY and CDR2 is FYNNEI. Germline trimming cut 0 bases from V and 8 bases from J; bases unmatched to any gene: 13. This CDR3 spans 17 amino acids. The CDR3 loop reads CASSEADGTGFSVGYTF. The CDR3 DNA is TGTGCCAGCAGTGAAGCAGACGGGACAGGGTTTTCTGTAGGCTACACCTTC. Drawing the rest from reference TRBV2 and TRBJ1-2, the complete variable domain is EPEVTQTPSHQVTQMGQEVILRCVPISNHLYFYWYRQILGQKVEFLVSFYNNEISEKSEIFDDQFSVERPDGSNFTLKIRSTKLEDSAMYFCASSEADGTGFSVGYTFGSGTRLTVV.

The V call is TRBV27, the J call TRBJ2-1; D is ambiguous. This CDR3 region has 13 residues. V was pared by 7 bases and J by 0 bases, with 7 bases between. Germline V lookup: CDR1 MNHEY, CDR2 SMNVEV (reference sequence). CDR3 coding DNA: TGTGCCAGCACCGGGCGCTCCTACAATGAGCAGTTCTTC. Translating it yields CASTGRSYNEQFF.

This clonotype was detected many times. The V gene is TRBV29-1, the J gene TRBJ2-7; D may be TRBD1 (7 bases). V was clipped by 4 bases and J by 3 bases, with 19 bases between them. Per the germline V gene, CDR1 is SQVTM and CDR2 is ANQGSEA. The CDR3 extends over 15 amino acids. For the CDR3, the DNA is TGCAGCGTTGTCGGTTCTGCGGGACAGATCTACGAGCAGTACTTC. This encodes CSVVGSAGQIYEQYF.

A few counts support this clonotype. V gene TRBV7-8 combines with J gene TRBJ2-5; 16 nucleotides match TRBD2. In germline, CDR1 is SGHVS, CDR2 FQNEAQ. The CDR3 extends over 18 amino acids. V lost 6 bases to trimming and J lost 4 bases; unmatched junction nucleotides: 11. Here the CDR3 reads CASRPGLAGGPGGETQYF. DNA of the CDR3: TGTGCCAGCAGACCGGGACTAGCGGGAGGGCCCGGGGGAGAGACCCAGTACTTC.

The J gene is TRBJ2-7, the V gene TRBV7-8, with D unresolved. This CDR3 has 15 residues. V was clipped by 1 base and J by 1 base, with 11 bases between them. The germline V gene has CDR1 SGHVS and CDR2 FQNEAQ. The CDR3 bases are TGTGCCAGCAGCTTAGTATCAGTTGATTCCTACGAGCAGTACTTC. Its translation: CASSLVSVDSYEQYF.

This clonotype came up many times. The chain combines TRBV29-1 with TRBJ1-1; no definite D call. The length of the CDR3 is 14 residues. V lost 5 bases and J 0 bases, leaving 13 bases between the germline ends. Germline lookup yields CDR1 SQVTM and CDR2 ANQGSEA. The CDR3 loop is CSVWRGRVNTEAFF. The CDR3 DNA sequence: TGCAGCGTTTGGAGAGGGCGAGTGAACACTGAAGCTTTCTTT.

This clonotype was detected only a few times. The chain has TRBV2 and TRBJ2-1; possible D gene TRBD1, 5 bases. Germline V gives CDR1 SNHLY, CDR2 FYNNEI. V was cut by 4 bases and J by 8 bases, with 12 bases left in between. CDR3 size: 13 residues. The CDR3 coding sequence is TGTGCCAGCAGTGGGTACGTGGGGCATGAGCAGTTCTTC. Its translation: CASSGYVGHEQFF.

This clonotype has more than one count but fewer than ten. The chain is built from TRBV2 and TRBJ2-5; tentatively, D is TRBD1 (6 bases). With 10 bases removed from V and 5 bases from J, the gap between germline ends came to 14 bases. The V gene's germline CDR1 is SNHLY and CDR2 FYNNEI. The CDR3 loop spans 12 amino acids. The CDR3 loop is CAITGNEETQYF. CDR3 sequence (DNA): TGTGCCATTACAGGGAATGAGGAGACCCAGTACTTC.

The chain links TRBV30 to TRBJ2-1, with 9 nucleotides matching TRBD2. Germline V gene lookup returns CDR1 GTSNPN and CDR2 SVGIG (reference sequence). V shed 4 bases and J 1 base; nucleotides not matched to a gene: 17. This CDR3 is built from 19 residues. DNA for the CDR3: TGTGCCTGGACTCCCCCCCGGGCGGGGGGGCTATTTTCCTACAATGAGCAGTTCTTC. Residues: CAWTPPRAGGLFSYNEQFF.